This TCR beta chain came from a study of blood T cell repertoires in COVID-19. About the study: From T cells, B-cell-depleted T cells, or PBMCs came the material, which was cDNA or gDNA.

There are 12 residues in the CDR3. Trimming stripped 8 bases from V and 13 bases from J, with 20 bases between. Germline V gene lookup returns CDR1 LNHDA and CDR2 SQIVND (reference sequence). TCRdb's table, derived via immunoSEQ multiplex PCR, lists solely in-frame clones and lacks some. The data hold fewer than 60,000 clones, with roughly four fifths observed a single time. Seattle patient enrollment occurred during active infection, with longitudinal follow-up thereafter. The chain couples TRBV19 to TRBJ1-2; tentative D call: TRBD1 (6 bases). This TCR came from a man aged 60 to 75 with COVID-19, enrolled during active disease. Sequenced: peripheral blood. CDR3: CASSQDSEVFTF. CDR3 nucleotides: TGTGCCAGTTCTCAGGACAGCGAAGTCTTCACCTTC.